This T cell receptor beta chain derives from a study of PD-L1 blockade in urothelial cancer. Study summary: Between 0 and 3 chemotherapy regimens preceded treatment for each patient. Blood was tested 3 weeks (second dose) and 6 weeks into treatment. Study-wide results and limits: At 3 weeks on treatment, tumor-associated clones expanded more with durable benefit.

Germline V lookup: CDR1 SGHTA, CDR2 FQGTGA. This CDR3 contains 16 residues. The V gene lost 2 bases and the J gene lost 6 bases, with 16 bases spanning the gap. Notes on this clone: Its antigen is currently unknown.

The time point denotes: pretreatment peripheral blood. Produced via immunoSEQ multiplex PCR; TCRdb's table is partial and in-frame only. The data contain 30,000 to 40,000 clones, approximately 87% of them singletons. V and J are TRBV7-3 and TRBJ2-2, with D unresolved. The sequences come from PBMCs, collected around atezolizumab (anti-PD-L1) treatment. This sequence was found in a man in his 60s with urothelial cancer. The CDR3 reads CASSLGTQWWPGELFF. CDR3 in DNA: TGTGCCAGCAGCTTAGGTACCCAGTGGTGGCCCGGGGAGCTGTTTTTT.